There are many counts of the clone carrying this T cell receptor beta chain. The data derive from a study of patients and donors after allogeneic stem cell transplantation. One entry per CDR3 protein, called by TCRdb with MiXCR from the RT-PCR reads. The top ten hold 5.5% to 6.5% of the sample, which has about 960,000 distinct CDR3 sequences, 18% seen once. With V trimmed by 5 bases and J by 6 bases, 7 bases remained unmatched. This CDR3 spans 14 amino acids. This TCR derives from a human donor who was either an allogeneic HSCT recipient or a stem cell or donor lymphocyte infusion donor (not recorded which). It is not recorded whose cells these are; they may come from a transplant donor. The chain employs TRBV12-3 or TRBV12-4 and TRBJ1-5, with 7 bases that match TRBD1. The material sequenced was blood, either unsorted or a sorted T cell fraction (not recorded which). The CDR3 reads CASSSDRAAQPQHF. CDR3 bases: TGTGCCAGCAGTAGCGACAGGGCAGCTCAGCCCCAGCATTTT.